This record looks at one T cell receptor (beta chain) sequence and its context. The antigen is unknown. The data belong to a study of blood T cells in healthy people across ages. Notes on the study in general: There was a strong correlation between TCR beta diversity and naive T cell percentage.

At least 6 million PBMCs were isolated per sample. This CDR3 is 18 amino acids long. A sample-barcoded 5' primer and a J-beta primer mix were used in a second PCR of roughly 7 to 12 cycles. MiXCR was run by TCRdb on the 5' RACE reads, yielding one entry per CDR3 protein. The table shows about 1.4 million distinct CDR3 sequences, with 45% to 70% occurring only once. The receptor's source is a man between 18 and 29 years old in good health. The source material was blood. The chain combines TRBV21-1 with TRBJ2-4; the table's D call of TRBD2 was not tested on the DNA. The closer fit of TRBJ2-7 to the DNA end suggests the J call may be wrong. TRBV21-1 is listed as a pseudogene. The CDR3 DNA sequence: TGTGCCAGCAGCAAAGCATTTGGACGGGAGTACCAATCCCACGAGCAGTACTTC. It encodes CASSKAFGREYQSHEQYF.